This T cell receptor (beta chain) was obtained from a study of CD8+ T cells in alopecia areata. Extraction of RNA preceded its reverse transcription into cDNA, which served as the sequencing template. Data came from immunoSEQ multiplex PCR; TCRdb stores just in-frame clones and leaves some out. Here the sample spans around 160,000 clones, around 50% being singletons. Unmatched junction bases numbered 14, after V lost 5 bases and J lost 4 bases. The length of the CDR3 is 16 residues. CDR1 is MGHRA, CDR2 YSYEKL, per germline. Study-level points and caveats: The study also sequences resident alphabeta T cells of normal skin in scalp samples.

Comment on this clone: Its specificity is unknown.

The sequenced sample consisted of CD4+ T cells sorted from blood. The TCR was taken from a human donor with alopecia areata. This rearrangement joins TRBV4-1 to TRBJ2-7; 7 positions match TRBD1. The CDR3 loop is CASSTRQGQGEYEQYF. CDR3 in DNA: TGCGCCAGCAGCACTCGACAGGGTCAAGGAGAATACGAGCAGTACTTC.